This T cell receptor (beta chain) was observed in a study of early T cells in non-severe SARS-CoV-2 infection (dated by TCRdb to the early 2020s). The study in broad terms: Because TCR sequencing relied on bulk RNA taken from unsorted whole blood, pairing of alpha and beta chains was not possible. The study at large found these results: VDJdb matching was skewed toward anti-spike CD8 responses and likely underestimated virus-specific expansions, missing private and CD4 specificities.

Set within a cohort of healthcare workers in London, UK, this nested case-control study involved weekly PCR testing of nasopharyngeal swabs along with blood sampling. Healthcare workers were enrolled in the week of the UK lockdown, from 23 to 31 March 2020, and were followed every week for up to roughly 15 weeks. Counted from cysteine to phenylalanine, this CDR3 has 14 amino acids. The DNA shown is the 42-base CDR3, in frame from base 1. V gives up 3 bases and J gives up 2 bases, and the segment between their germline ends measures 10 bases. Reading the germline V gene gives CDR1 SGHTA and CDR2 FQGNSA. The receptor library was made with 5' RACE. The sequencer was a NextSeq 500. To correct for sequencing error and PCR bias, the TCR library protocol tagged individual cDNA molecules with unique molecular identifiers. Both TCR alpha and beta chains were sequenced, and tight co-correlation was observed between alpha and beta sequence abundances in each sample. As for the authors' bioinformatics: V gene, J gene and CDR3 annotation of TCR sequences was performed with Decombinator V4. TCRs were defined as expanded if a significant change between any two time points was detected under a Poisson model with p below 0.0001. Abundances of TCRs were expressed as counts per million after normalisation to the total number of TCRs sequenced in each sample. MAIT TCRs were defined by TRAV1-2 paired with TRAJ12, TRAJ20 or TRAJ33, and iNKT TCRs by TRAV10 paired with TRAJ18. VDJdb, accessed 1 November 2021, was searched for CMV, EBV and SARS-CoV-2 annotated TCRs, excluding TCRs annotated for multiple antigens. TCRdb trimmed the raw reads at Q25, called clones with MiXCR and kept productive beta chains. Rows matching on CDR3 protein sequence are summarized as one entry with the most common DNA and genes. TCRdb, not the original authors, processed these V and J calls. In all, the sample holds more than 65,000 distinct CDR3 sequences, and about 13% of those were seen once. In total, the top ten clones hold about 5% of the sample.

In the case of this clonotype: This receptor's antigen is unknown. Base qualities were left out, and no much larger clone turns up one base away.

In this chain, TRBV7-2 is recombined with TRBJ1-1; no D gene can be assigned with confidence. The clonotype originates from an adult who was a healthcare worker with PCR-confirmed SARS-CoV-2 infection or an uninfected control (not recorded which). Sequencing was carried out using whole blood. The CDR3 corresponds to CASSFGPVNTEAFF. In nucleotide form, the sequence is TGTGCCAGCAGCTTTGGGCCCGTTAACACTGAAGCTTTCTTT.